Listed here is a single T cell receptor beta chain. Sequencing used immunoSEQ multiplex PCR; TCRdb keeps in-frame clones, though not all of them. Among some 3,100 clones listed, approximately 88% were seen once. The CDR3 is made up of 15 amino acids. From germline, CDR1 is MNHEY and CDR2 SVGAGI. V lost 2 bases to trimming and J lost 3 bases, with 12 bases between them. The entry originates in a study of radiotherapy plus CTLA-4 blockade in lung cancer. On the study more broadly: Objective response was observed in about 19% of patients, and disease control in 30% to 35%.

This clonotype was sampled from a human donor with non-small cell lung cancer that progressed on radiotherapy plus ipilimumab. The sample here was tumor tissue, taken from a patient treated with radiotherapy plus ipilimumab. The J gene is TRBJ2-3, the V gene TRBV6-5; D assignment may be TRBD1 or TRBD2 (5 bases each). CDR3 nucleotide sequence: TGTGCCAGCAGTTACGGGGGATCACGGACAGATACGCAGTATTTT. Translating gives CASSYGGSRTDTQYF.